The 6 T cell receptor beta chains given below trace back to one sample, sequenced in a study of blood T cells in healthy people across ages. Primed by a sample-barcoded 5' primer and a J-beta primer mix, a second PCR proceeded for about 7 to 11 cycles. MiXCR, applied by TCRdb to the 5' RACE reads, yields one record per CDR3 protein. The sample includes about 930,000 distinct CDR3 sequences, roughly 28% of them seen just once. These same data were also listed under a study on T cells of mothers and their children.

Sequences were obtained from blood. The receptors here all came from a woman in her thirties or forties in good health.

This clonotype has just a few counts. V gene TRBV12-3 or TRBV12-4 combines with J gene TRBJ2-1; 7 nucleotides match TRBD1. There are 14 residues in the CDR3. V shed 6 bases, J shed 7 bases, and the junction held 9 bases outside the gene matches. CDR3 in amino acids: CASRPVRDRNEQFF. The CDR3 DNA sequence: TGTGCCAGCAGGCCCGTCCGGGACAGAAATGAGCAGTTCTTC.

The CDR3 here is CASSISQGDNSPLHF. The CDR3 nucleotides read TGCGCCAGCAGCATAAGCCAGGGGGACAATTCACCCCTCCACTTT. J is TRBJ1-6 and V is TRBV5-1; TRBD1 matches at 7 bases. This CDR3 has 15 residues. J gave up 7 bases and V 4 bases, and 8 bases lay outside the gene matches. Germline V lookup: CDR1 SGHRS, CDR2 YFSETQ. The whole variable domain, remainder taken from reference TRBV5-1 and TRBJ1-6, is KAGVTQTPRYLIKTRGQQVTLSCSPISGHRSVSWYQQTPGQGLQFLFEYFSETQRNKGNFPGRFSGRQFSNSRSEMNVSTLELGDSALYLCASSISQGDNSPLHFGNGTRLTVT.

The V and J genes are TRBV3-1 and TRBJ2-7; D is perhaps TRBD2 (5 bases). Germline V gene lookup returns CDR1 LGHDT and CDR2 YNNKEL (reference sequence). V was pared by 0 bases and J by 7 bases, with 10 bases between. The CDR3 is 13 residues long. CDR3 amino acids: CASSQESGGEQYF. The CDR3 DNA follows: TGTGCCAGCAGCCAAGAGAGCGGAGGTGAGCAGTACTTC.

This clonotype was counted at least ten times. The junction does not match germline at one end; this may be a read error. The rearrangement uses TRBV28 and TRBJ2-1; D unresolved. The CDR3 totals 11 residues. The germline V gene has CDR1 MDHEN and CDR2 SYDVKM. In DNA form, the CDR3 reads TGTGCCAGCAGCTCGTACAATGGGCAGTTCTTC. Translation gives CASSSYNGQFF.

CDR3: CASSEGLGITEAFF. The DNA of the CDR3 is TGTGCCAGCAGTGAAGGGTTGGGGATCACTGAAGCTTTCTTT. V is TRBV2 and J is TRBJ1-1; D is unresolved. The V and J ends lost 1 base and 4 bases respectively, with 10 bases between them. CDR3 length: 14 residues. From germline, CDR1 is SNHLY and CDR2 FYNNEI.

This clonotype came up many times. The genes are TRBV6-2 or TRBV6-3 and TRBJ2-1, with 11 positions matching TRBD2. Trimming cost V 6 bases and J 8 bases; bases outside gene matches: 12. CDR1 and CDR2 (germline): MNHEY, SVGEGT. The CDR3 sequence is 16 residues long. The CDR3 is CASRPPKGLAVHEQFF. The CDR3 nucleotides read TGTGCCAGCAGACCTCCTAAGGGACTAGCGGTCCATGAGCAGTTCTTC.